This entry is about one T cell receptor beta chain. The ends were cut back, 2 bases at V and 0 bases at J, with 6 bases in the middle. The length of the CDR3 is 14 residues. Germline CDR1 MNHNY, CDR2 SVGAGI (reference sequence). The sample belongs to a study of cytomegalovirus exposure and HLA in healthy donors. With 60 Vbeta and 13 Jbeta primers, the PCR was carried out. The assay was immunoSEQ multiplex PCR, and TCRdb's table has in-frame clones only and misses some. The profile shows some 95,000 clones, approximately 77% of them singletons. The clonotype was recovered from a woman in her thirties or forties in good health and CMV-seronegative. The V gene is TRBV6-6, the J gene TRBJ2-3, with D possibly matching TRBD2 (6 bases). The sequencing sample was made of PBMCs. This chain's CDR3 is CASSYGGSTDTQYF. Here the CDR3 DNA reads TGTGCCAGCAGTTACGGGGGGAGCACAGATACGCAGTATTTT.